This passage covers 32 T cell receptor beta chains from one sample sequenced in a study of cytomegalovirus exposure and HLA in healthy donors. Both 60 Vbeta primers and 13 Jbeta primers went into the PCR. Only in-frame clones appear in the TCRdb table, and some are missing; sequencing was by immunoSEQ multiplex PCR. The sample carries over 150,000 clones, roughly 77% recorded once. Sequencing was performed on PBMCs. The receptor set was obtained from a woman between 35 and 50 years old in good health and CMV-seropositive.

V usage is TRBV14 and J usage is TRBJ2-3; the D gene is possibly TRBD1 (5 bases). V was shortened by 4 bases and J by 4 bases, with 12 bases between the two germline ends. The germline gives CDR1 SGHDN, CDR2 FVKESK. CDR3 length: 14 residues. CDR3 coding DNA: TGTGCCAGCAGCCGGGGCTACGAAGCAGATACGCAGTATTTT. This sequence encodes CASSRGYEADTQYF.

V and J are TRBV7-2 and TRBJ2-3; 8 nucleotides agree with TRBD1. Germline CDR1 and CDR2: SGHTA and FQGNSA. Germline trimming cut 1 base from V and 3 bases from J; bases unmatched to any gene: 6. The CDR3 loop spans 16 amino acids. The CDR3 loop reads CASSLVGNRGTDTQYF. CDR3 in DNA: TGTGCCAGCAGCTTAGTTGGAAACAGGGGGACAGATACGCAGTATTTT.

The rearrangement links TRBV6-4 to TRBJ2-2; 7 bases match TRBD1. Germline trimming cut 11 bases from V and 3 bases from J; bases unmatched to any gene: 6. The CDR3 runs 13 residues. The germline V gene has CDR1 MRHNA and CDR2 SNTAGT. The CDR3, as DNA: TGTGCCGCTGAGGGGGCCCACACCGGGGAGCTGTTTTTT. The encoded protein is CAAEGAHTGELFF.

The chain couples TRBV25-1 to TRBJ2-5; 8 bases map to TRBD2. The CDR3 totals 15 residues. The germline V gene has CDR1 MGHDK and CDR2 SYGVNS. The V and J ends lost 0 bases and 4 bases, in that order; junction bases with no gene match: 4. Here the CDR3 reads CASSEYGGVRETQYF. The CDR3 bases are TGTGCCAGCAGTGAATACGGGGGGGTGCGAGAGACCCAGTACTTC. The variable domain in full, with the rest retrieved from reference TRBV25-1 and TRBJ2-5, is EADIYQTPRYLVIGTGKKITLECSQTMGHDKMYWYQQDPGMELHLIHYSYGVNSTEKGDLSSESTVSRIRTEHFPLTLESARPSHTSQYLCASSEYGGVRETQYFGPGTRLLVL.

This clone was counted once. The chain joins TRBV18 to TRBJ2-1; 8 bases fit TRBD2. V lost 4 bases and J lost 8; bases outside the gene matches: 10. The CDR3 is made up of 15 amino acids. Germline loops: CDR1 KGHSH, CDR2 LQKENI. The DNA for the CDR3 is TGTGCCAGCTCACAGGTCGGGGGGGGTTTCGATGAGCAGTTCTTC. Translation: CASSQVGGGFDEQFF.

The genes are TRBV13 and TRBJ2-7; D uncertain. V was cut by 2 bases and J by 4 bases, with 9 bases left in between. The CDR3 is 13 amino acids. Germline assignment: CDR1 PRHDT and CDR2 FYEKMQ (reference sequence). The chain's CDR3 is CASSLYGVYEQYF. In DNA form, the CDR3 reads TGTGCCAGCAGCTTATACGGAGTTTACGAGCAGTACTTC. The entire variable domain, with the rest obtained from reference TRBV13 and TRBJ2-7, is as follows: AAGVIQSPRHLIKEKRETATLKCYPIPRHDTVYWYQQGPGQDPQFLISFYEKMQSDKGSIPDRFSAQQFSDYHSELNMSSLELGDSALYFCASSLYGVYEQYFGPGTRLTVT.

The chain carries TRBV29-1 and TRBJ2-5, with 13 bases lining up with TRBD2. This CDR3 comprises 14 residues. Germline-derived CDR1 and CDR2 are SQVTM and ANQGSEA. V lost 5 bases and J lost 3; bases outside the gene matches: 3. CDR3: CSVQTSGGKETQYF. The CDR3 DNA follows: TGCAGCGTTCAGACTAGCGGGGGGAAAGAGACCCAGTACTTC.

The genes are TRBV15 and TRBJ2-3, with a tentative D call TRBD1 (5 bases). CDR1 is LNHNV, CDR2 YYDKDF, per germline (reference sequence). This CDR3 is 14 amino acids long. Trimming took 3 bases from V and 4 from J, leaving 11 bases between them. The CDR3 DNA is TGTGCCACCAGCAGTCGAGTAGGGGCAGATACGCAGTATTTT. Amino acids: CATSSRVGADTQYF. The complete variable domain, with remaining parts taken from reference TRBV15 and TRBJ2-3, reads DAMVIQNPRYQVTQFGKPVTLSCSQTLNHNVMYWYQQKSSQAPKLLFHYYDKDFNNEADTPDNFQSRRPNTSFCFLDIRSPGLGDTAMYLCATSSRVGADTQYFGPGTRLTVL.

The count of this clone is one. The gene calls are TRBV25-1 and TRBJ2-3; the D gene is possibly TRBD2 (6 bases). The CDR3 contains 13 residues. Germline V gene data show CDR1 as MGHDK and CDR2 as SYGVNS. Trimming took 5 bases from V and 4 from J, leaving 10 bases between them. CDR3 protein: CASSYSGPDTQYF. The DNA for the CDR3 is TGTGCCAGCAGTTATAGCGGCCCAGATACGCAGTATTTT.

A few counts support this clone. The V and J genes are TRBV11-3 and TRBJ2-4; D uncertain. The germline gives CDR1 SGHNT, CDR2 YENEEA. The CDR3 extends over 16 amino acids. Trimming took 0 bases from V and 0 from J, leaving 9 bases between them. CDR3 protein: CASSLEISGAKNIQYF. The CDR3 DNA reads TGTGCCAGCAGCTTAGAAATCTCAGGAGCCAAAAACATTCAGTACTTC.

With regard to this clone: Different DNA sequences within this sample yield the same CDR3. V and J are TRBV9 and TRBJ1-1, with D unclear. CDR1 and CDR2 (germline): SGDLS, YYNGEE. The CDR3 loop spans 12 amino acids. V lost 0 bases to trimming and J lost 8 bases, with 8 bases between them. This CDR3 is CASSVGETEAFF. The CDR3 DNA reads as TGTGCCAGCAGCGTAGGTGAGACAGAAGCTTTCTTT.

The CDR3 bases are TGTGCCAGCAGCCAAGATATGGGGCCCCGGGACGAGCAGTACTTC. Residues: CASSQDMGPRDEQYF. The J gene is TRBJ2-7, the V gene TRBV4-2; weak D call: TRBD1 (5 bases). This CDR3 spans 15 amino acids. The V gene's germline CDR1 is LGHNA and CDR2 YNFKEQ. Trimming left V 0 bases short and J 5 bases short, with 14 bases between.

The table lists this clone with a few counts. The gene calls are TRBV5-6 and TRBJ1-1, with 7 bases lining up with TRBD1. The V and J ends lost 3 bases and 5 bases, in that order; junction bases with no gene match: 7. Per germline, CDR1 SGHDT and CDR2 YYEEEE. CDR3 length: 14 amino acids. CDR3 loop: CASSSRGRGTEAFF. For the CDR3, the DNA is TGTGCCAGCAGCTCGAGGGGGCGTGGGACTGAAGCTTTCTTT.

This clone was picked up one time. V is TRBV18 and J is TRBJ1-6; 7 bases are a match to TRBD1. The CDR3 totals 13 residues. Germline trimming cut 9 bases from V and 7 bases from J; bases unmatched to any gene: 6. Germline V gene data show CDR1 as KGHSH and CDR2 as LQKENI. CDR3 coding DNA: TGTGCCAGTTCCGGGACAGAAAATTCACCCCTCCACTTT. This gives the protein CASSGTENSPLHF.

CDR3 coding DNA: TGTGCCAGCAGCCAATGGGCCCAGGGCGCAGATACGCAGTATTTT. Encoded protein: CASSQWAQGADTQYF. The chain uses TRBV14 and TRBJ2-3; D might be TRBD1 (5 bases). CDR3 length equals 15 residues. Trimming shortened V by 2 bases and J by 4 bases, and 13 bases separated the two germline ends. Germline assignment: CDR1 SGHDN and CDR2 FVKESK.

This chain links TRBV4-2 with TRBJ2-7; 8 nucleotides align to TRBD1. Germline V gene lookup returns CDR1 LGHNA and CDR2 YNFKEQ. V dropped 1 base and J dropped 8; count of bases not matched to a gene: 10. This CDR3 has 15 residues. The CDR3 bases are TGTGCCAGCAGCCAAGCTGGACAGGGTGAGGTGAAGCAGTACTTC. It yields the protein CASSQAGQGEVKQYF.

This CDR3 reads CASSLASGGTYEQYF. CDR3 nucleotides: TGTGCCAGCAGTTTGGCTAGCGGGGGGACCTACGAGCAGTACTTC. This chain links TRBV27 with TRBJ2-7, with 11 bases fitting TRBD2. Germline CDR1 is MNHEY and CDR2 is SMNVEV (reference sequence). CDR3 length equals 15 residues. Trimming removed 3 bases from V and 2 bases from J; junction bases left unmatched: 3.

The chain joins TRBV5-1 to TRBJ2-3; 7 bases fit TRBD2. The CDR3 sequence is 15 residues long. V gave up 0 bases and J gave up 4 bases; unmatched junction bases: 5. The germline V gene has CDR1 SGHRS and CDR2 YFSETQ. CDR3 loop: CASSLELAFADTQYF. Here the CDR3 DNA reads TGCGCCAGCAGCTTGGAACTAGCGTTCGCAGATACGCAGTATTTT.

The sample holds one count of this clone. V is TRBV5-1 and J is TRBJ2-1; perhaps TRBD1 as D (6 bases). The CDR3 is made up of 13 amino acids. Germline CDR1 SGHRS, CDR2 YFSETQ. V lost 4 bases to trimming and J lost 3 bases, with 8 bases between them. DNA for the CDR3: TGCGCCAGCAGCCCAGGGGACTACAATGAGCAGTTCTTC. Amino acids: CASSPGDYNEQFF.

The CDR3 nucleotides are TGTGCCAGCAGGAGGGTCTCTTTGAACACTGAAGCTTTCTTT. Protein product: CASRRVSLNTEAFF. The chain is built from TRBV6-1 and TRBJ1-1; no firm D call. The CDR3 contains 14 residues. V lost 6 bases and J 0 bases, leaving 11 bases between the germline ends. Germline V lookup: CDR1 MNHNS, CDR2 SASEGT.

V gene TRBV27 combines with J gene TRBJ2-1; possible D gene TRBD2, 6 bases. Trimming left V 4 bases short and J 2 bases short, with 18 bases between. CDR1 is MNHEY, CDR2 SMNVEV, per germline (reference sequence). This CDR3 is 17 amino acids long. The CDR3 loop is CASSSPRGGFAYNEQFF. Written as DNA, the CDR3 is TGTGCCAGCAGTTCCCCACGCGGAGGGTTCGCCTACAATGAGCAGTTCTTC.

This CDR3 reads CASSLESSYNSPLHF. DNA for the CDR3: TGTGCCAGCAGTTTAGAGAGCTCCTATAATTCACCCCTCCACTTT. The rearrangement joins TRBV27 to TRBJ1-6, with D unclear. This CDR3 has 15 amino acids. V shed 2 bases and J shed 0 bases, with 5 bases lying between them. Germline CDR1 MNHEY, CDR2 SMNVEV (reference sequence).

CDR3 bases: TGCGCCAGCAGCCGGTCTTTCCTAGCGTCCCAAAACATTCAGTACTTC. Translated, it gives CASSRSFLASQNIQYF. The rearrangement uses TRBV4-1 and TRBJ2-4; tentative D call: TRBD2 (6 bases). This CDR3 region has 16 residues. The germline V gene encodes CDR1 MGHRA and CDR2 YSYEKL. V was cut by 4 bases and J by 5 bases, with 18 bases left in between.

The chain couples TRBV29-1 to TRBJ2-1; TRBD1 might be the D (6 bases). Germline V gene sequence: CDR1 SQVTM, CDR2 ANQGSEA. V lost 7 bases to trimming and J lost 8 bases, with 18 bases between them. The CDR3 extends over 13 amino acids. The CDR3 loop is CSGSWGRVDEQFF. DNA of the CDR3: TGCAGCGGATCATGGGGGCGGGTCGATGAGCAGTTCTTC.

The chain combines TRBV9 with TRBJ1-1; 7 bases align to TRBD1. J gave up 4 bases and V 3 bases, and 9 bases lay outside the gene matches. The length of the CDR3 is 15 residues. Germline-derived CDR1 and CDR2 are SGDLS and YYNGEE. The CDR3 DNA sequence: TGTGCCAGCAGCGCCCAAATTCCAGGGGGCACTGAAGCTTTCTTT. Translated, it gives CASSAQIPGGTEAFF.

DNA of the CDR3: TGTGCCAGTAGTGCAACCCAGGGAAGAGGCAATCAGCCCCAGCATTTT. Protein product: CASSATQGRGNQPQHF. J is TRBJ1-5 and V is TRBV19, with D possibly being TRBD1 (5 bases). The germline V gene has CDR1 LNHDA and CDR2 SQIVND (reference sequence). V lost 5 bases and J lost 2, with 16 bases in between. CDR3 length: 16 amino acids.

This CDR3 is CASSLAGWGGSYNEQFF. The CDR3 region has the DNA TGTGCCAGCAGCTTGGCCGGGTGGGGGGGCTCCTACAATGAGCAGTTCTTC. The chain employs TRBV5-8 and TRBJ2-1, with 7 nucleotides matching TRBD2. The CDR3 totals 17 residues. Germline V gene data show CDR1 as SGHTS and CDR2 as YDEGEE. J was trimmed by 0 bases and V by 0 bases; bases with no gene match: 6.

This clone was found a few times. This chain joins TRBV6-1 and TRBJ1-2; D is ambiguous. Germline V lookup: CDR1 MNHNS, CDR2 SASEGT. The CDR3 is made up of 14 amino acids. V lost 4 bases and J 5 bases, leaving 14 bases between the germline ends. The CDR3 region has the DNA TGTGCCAGCAGTGTTCCGCCCTTGACTTATGGCTACACCTTC. Its protein is CASSVPPLTYGYTF.

The chain recombines TRBV5-6 with TRBJ2-7; the D gene is possibly TRBD1 (5 bases). The germline V gene encodes CDR1 SGHDT and CDR2 YYEEEE. The CDR3 spans 11 residues. The V gene lost 2 bases and the J gene lost 6 bases, with 6 bases spanning the gap. CDR3 nucleotides: TGTGCCAGCAGCTTTCAGGGCGAGCAGTACTTC. Amino acids: CASSFQGEQYF.

This clone has more than one count but fewer than ten. This chain connects TRBV2 to TRBJ1-2; no reliable D call. CDR1 is SNHLY, CDR2 FYNNEI, per germline. The CDR3 contains 13 residues. Trimming stripped 3 bases from V and 3 bases from J, with 8 bases between. The DNA of the CDR3 is TGTGCCAGCAGTGATTGGGGAGACTATGGCTACACCTTC. This gives the protein CASSDWGDYGYTF.

The chain uses TRBV5-1 and TRBJ2-1; D may be TRBD2 (5 bases). The CDR3 runs 16 residues. CDR1 is SGHRS and CDR2 is YFSETQ in the germline V gene. V lost 0 bases and J 3 bases, leaving 13 bases between the germline ends. The CDR3 nucleotides read TGCGCCAGCAGCTTGGGAGGGAACAGCGTCTACAATGAGCAGTTCTTC. Residues: CASSLGGNSVYNEQFF.

This clone came up once. This chain connects TRBV7-2 to TRBJ2-7; 11 nucleotides align to TRBD2. The CDR3 has 17 residues. V lost 0 bases and J lost 5; bases outside the gene matches: 9. The germline gives CDR1 SGHTA, CDR2 FQGNSA. In DNA, the CDR3 is TGTGCCAGCAGCTTAGCGATGGCTAGCGGGAGGTTCAACGAGCAGTACTTC. Translated, it gives CASSLAMASGRFNEQYF.